The 28 T cell receptor beta chains given below trace back to one sample, sequenced in a study of blood T cell repertoires in COVID-19. The repertoire was sequenced with immunoSEQ multiplex PCR; TCRdb's copy has only in-frame clones and lacks some. The top ten hold 5.5% to 7.5% of the sample, which has roughly 200,000 clones, more than 75% seen once. Sequencing used peripheral blood. The receptor set was obtained from a man aged 60 to 69 who had recovered from COVID-19.

The V and J genes are TRBV5-1 and TRBJ1-6; possible D gene TRBD1, 5 bases. CDR1 is SGHRS, CDR2 YFSETQ, per germline. Trimming stripped 1 base from V and 7 bases from J, with 12 bases between. The CDR3 has 15 amino acids. The CDR3 bases are TGCGCCAGCAGCTTGATCCCAGGGATGAATTCACCCCTCCACTTT. As protein: CASSLIPGMNSPLHF.

This clone was seen once. The chain is built from TRBV3-1 (or the pseudogene TRBV3-2) and TRBJ1-2; D not resolved. CDR3 length: 13 residues. V lost 4 bases and J 5 bases, leaving 11 bases between the germline ends. Germline-derived CDR1 and CDR2 are LGHDT and YNNKEL (reference sequence). CDR3 in amino acids: CASSPSREYGYTF. CDR3 DNA sequence: TGTGCCAGCAGCCCTTCGCGGGAGTATGGCTACACCTTC.

The chain combines TRBV11-2 with TRBJ2-1; weak D call: TRBD2 (6 bases). The germline gives CDR1 SGHAT, CDR2 FQNNGV. The CDR3 has 20 amino acids. Trimming shortened V by 0 bases and J by 0 bases, and 21 bases separated the two germline ends. CDR3 coding DNA: TGTGCCAGCAGCTTAGAGCGGGGTAGCGGATATAGACTCTCCTACAATGAGCAGTTCTTC. It is translated as CASSLERGSGYRLSYNEQFF.

This chain connects TRBV30 to TRBJ1-2; D is perhaps TRBD1 (6 bases). The germline V and J ends were trimmed by 8 bases and 4 bases, with 14 bases remaining between them. Germline CDR1 reads GTSNPN; CDR2 reads SVGIG (reference sequence). The CDR3 sequence is 12 residues long. CDR3 protein: CALIQGFYGYTF. The CDR3 DNA reads TGTGCCCTTATACAGGGTTTCTATGGCTACACCTTC.

The chain joins TRBV4-2 to TRBJ1-4; 9 nucleotides agree with TRBD1. J gave up 8 bases and V 3 bases, and 7 bases lay outside the gene matches. Germline V gives CDR1 LGHNA, CDR2 YNFKEQ. CDR3 length: 15 amino acids. The CDR3 DNA reads as TGTGCCAGCAGCCATGAGGACAGGGGTGGAGAAAAACTGTTTTTT. This encodes CASSHEDRGGEKLFF.

The J gene is TRBJ2-7, the V gene TRBV28; 10 positions agree with TRBD1. In germline, CDR1 is MDHEN, CDR2 SYDVKM. Trimming cost V 6 bases and J 5 bases; bases outside gene matches: 10. The CDR3 has 15 residues. The CDR3 DNA is TGTGCCAGCAGCTCAGAAGGGACAGGGGCCCACGAGCAGTACTTC. This gives the protein CASSSEGTGAHEQYF.

V usage is TRBV19 and J usage is TRBJ2-7, with 9 bases identical to TRBD1. V was pared by 0 bases and J by 5 bases, with 11 bases of the junction left unmatched. This CDR3 region has 17 residues. Germline V CDR1 and CDR2: LNHDA, SQIVND (reference sequence). The CDR3 nucleotides read TGTGCCAGTAGTATAGAGGACAGGGGTCGACTACGGCACGAGCAGTACTTC. Residues: CASSIEDRGRLRHEQYF.

The chain uses TRBV18 and TRBJ1-1, with 10 bases lining up with TRBD1. Germline CDR1 reads KGHSH; CDR2 reads LQKENI. This CDR3 region has 16 residues. V was clipped by 2 bases and J by 0 bases; unmatched bases: 3. The CDR3 here is CASSPGTGALNTEAFF. The CDR3 coding sequence is TGTGCCAGCTCACCAGGGACAGGGGCCTTGAACACTGAAGCTTTCTTT.

This chain connects TRBV27 to TRBJ2-1, with 10 bases matching TRBD1. CDR3 length: 14 residues. J was trimmed by 11 bases and V by 3 bases; bases with no gene match: 7. Per germline, CDR1 MNHEY and CDR2 SMNVEV (reference sequence). The CDR3, as DNA: TGTGCCAGCAGTTTCGATAGGGGACAGGGGAAGCAGTTCTTC. Its protein product is CASSFDRGQGKQFF.

This chain connects TRBV4-1 to TRBJ2-6; D may be TRBD1 (6 bases). The germline CDR1 and CDR2 sequences are MGHRA and YSYEKL. The V end was cut by 5 bases, the J end by 0 bases, with 14 bases between. The CDR3 is 17 residues long. This chain's CDR3 is CASSSPGQASGANVLTF. CDR3 in DNA: TGCGCCAGCAGCTCCCCGGGACAAGCCTCTGGGGCCAACGTCCTGACTTTC.

A few counts support this clone. The V call is TRBV11-2, the J call TRBJ1-6; TRBD1 might be the D (5 bases). The CDR3 has 15 amino acids. Germline CDR1 SGHAT, CDR2 FQNNGV. V was trimmed by 1 base and J by 8 bases, leaving 12 bases between them. The CDR3 protein is CASSLVKGGDSPLHF. The CDR3 DNA reads TGTGCCAGCAGCTTAGTAAAGGGAGGGGATTCACCCCTCCACTTT. Together with reference TRBV11-2 and TRBJ1-6, the CDR3 gives the full variable domain: EAGVAQSPRYKIIEKRQSVAFWCNPISGHATLYWYQQILGQGPKLLIQFQNNGVVDDSQLPKDRFSAERLKGVDSTLKIQPAKLEDSAVYLCASSLVKGGDSPLHFGNGTRLTVT.

The V and J genes are TRBV7-2 and TRBJ2-7; possible D gene TRBD2, 5 bases. V was clipped by 5 bases and J by 2 bases, with 13 bases between them. The germline CDR1 and CDR2 sequences are SGHTA and FQGNSA. This CDR3 region has 14 residues. The DNA of the CDR3 is TGTGCCAGCAGCCTCCCCCCCGGGACCTACGAGCAGTACTTC. It encodes CASSLPPGTYEQYF.

This clone was seen only a few times. The CDR3 reads CASGGAGFIVENTIYF. In DNA form, the CDR3 reads TGCGCCAGCGGGGGGGCAGGGTTTATTGTCGAAAACACCATATATTTT. V usage is TRBV4-1 and J usage is TRBJ1-3; tentative D call: TRBD1 (6 bases). The CDR3 is made up of 16 amino acids. Between the trimmed V and J ends, which lost 8 bases and 6 bases, there was a span of 23 bases. Germline-derived CDR1 and CDR2 are MGHRA and YSYEKL.

This chain joins TRBV12-3 or TRBV12-4 and TRBJ1-5; no clear D gene. This CDR3 comprises 13 residues. Trimming left V 3 bases short and J 5 bases short, with 8 bases between. CDR3 coding DNA: TGTGCCAGCAGTTTGATGGAGGATCAGCCCCAGCATTTT. This encodes CASSLMEDQPQHF.

This chain connects TRBV28 to TRBJ2-4; 8 bases match TRBD1. The CDR3 loop spans 15 amino acids. V trimming: 4 bases; J trimming: 6 bases; junction bases outside the gene matches: 8. CDR1 and CDR2 (germline): MDHEN, SYDVKM. This CDR3 is CASSSFPGTGNIQYF. The CDR3 DNA follows: TGTGCCAGCAGTTCCTTCCCCGGGACAGGAAACATTCAGTACTTC.

The chain couples TRBV9 to TRBJ2-4, with 8 bases matching TRBD2. Trimming removed 0 bases from V and 6 bases from J; junction bases left unmatched: 8. CDR1 is SGDLS and CDR2 is YYNGEE in the germline V gene. CDR3 length equals 16 residues. CDR3 sequence: CASSVVPREDVNIQYF. The CDR3, as DNA: TGTGCCAGCAGCGTAGTTCCGCGGGAGGATGTAAACATTCAGTACTTC.

The chain is built from TRBV5-1 and TRBJ2-7; 12 nucleotides line up with TRBD2. Losses at the gene ends were 1 base for V and 3 bases for J; bases not matched to a gene: 8. This CDR3 comprises 17 residues. In germline, CDR1 is SGHRS, CDR2 YFSETQ. In DNA, the CDR3 is TGCGCCAGCAGCTTGTCTGCTAGCGGGAGGGCCGTCTACGAGCAGTACTTC. It codes for CASSLSASGRAVYEQYF.

The V and J genes are TRBV24-1 and TRBJ2-7; 10 nucleotides match TRBD2. The V gene end was trimmed by 6 bases and the J gene end by 9 bases; junction bases not matched to a gene: 7. The CDR3 covers 13 residues. The germline gives CDR1 KGHDR, CDR2 SFDVKD. Here the CDR3 reads CATSSGTSVGQYF. In DNA, the CDR3 is TGTGCCACCAGTTCCGGGACTAGCGTGGGGCAGTACTTC.

This clone was seen a single time. The V gene is TRBV7-9, the J gene TRBJ1-4, with a tentative D call TRBD1 (5 bases). The CDR3 contains 14 residues. Trimming removed 2 bases at V and 3 bases at J, with 7 bases between. Looked up from germline, CDR1 is SEHNR and CDR2 is FQNEAQ (reference sequence). This chain's CDR3 is CASSLRQPNEKLFF. Written as DNA, the CDR3 is TGTGCCAGCAGCTTAAGACAGCCTAATGAAAAACTGTTTTTT. Based on the CDR3 plus reference TRBV7-9 and TRBJ1-4, the full variable domain is DTGVSQNPRHKITKRGQNVTFRCDPISEHNRLYWYRQTLGQGPEFLTYFQNEAQLEKSRLLSDRFSAERPKGSFSTLEIQRTEQGDSAMYLCASSLRQPNEKLFFGSGTQLSVL.

The chain joins TRBV7-3 to TRBJ2-1, with D perhaps matching TRBD2 (5 bases). Germline CDR1 reads SGHTA; CDR2 reads FQGTGA. Trimming cost V 5 bases and J 8 bases, with 16 bases left between them. CDR3 length: 14 amino acids. The CDR3 region is CASSPDYNNDEQFF. The CDR3 bases are TGTGCCAGCAGCCCAGACTACAACAACGATGAGCAGTTCTTC.

The chain recombines TRBV2 with TRBJ2-2; TRBD2 aligns across 12 bases. Germline assignment: CDR1 SNHLY and CDR2 FYNNEI. V shed 6 bases, J shed 0 bases, and the junction held 8 bases outside the gene matches. The CDR3 covers 18 residues. The CDR3 sequence: CASRRRASGGANTGELFF. For the CDR3, the DNA is TGTGCCAGCAGAAGGAGGGCTAGCGGGGGGGCGAACACCGGGGAGCTGTTTTTT.

The CDR3 region has the DNA TGTGCCAGCTCAACACGGACAGCCGAAACGGGCTACACCTTC. This sequence encodes CASSTRTAETGYTF. The J gene is TRBJ1-2, the V gene TRBV18; D possibly corresponds to TRBD1 (6 bases). Germline loops: CDR1 KGHSH, CDR2 LQKENI. The CDR3 totals 14 residues. V lost 5 bases to trimming and J lost 8 bases, with 18 bases between them.

The chain recombines TRBV4-3 with TRBJ1-1; no clear D. Per germline, CDR1 LGHNA and CDR2 YSLEER. Trimming shortened V by 4 bases and J by 0 bases, and 12 bases separated the two germline ends. The CDR3 sequence is 15 residues long. CDR3 coding DNA: TGCGCCAGCAGCCGGCTTCGATTAATGAACACTGAAGCTTTCTTT. Translation gives CASSRLRLMNTEAFF.

V gene TRBV19 combines with J gene TRBJ2-7; TRBD2 matches 7 bases. The V segment lost 3 bases and the J segment 2 bases; nucleotides outside the gene matches: 7. CDR3 size: 15 residues. Germline V gives CDR1 LNHDA, CDR2 SQIVND (reference sequence). As DNA, the CDR3 is TGTGCCAGTAGTATCGTGGTGGCGGGAGCCTACGAGCAGTACTTC. Translation: CASSIVVAGAYEQYF. Supplemented by reference TRBV19 and TRBJ2-7, the full variable domain reads DGGITQSPKYLFRKEGQNVTLSCEQNLNHDAMYWYRQDPGQGLRLIYYSQIVNDFQKGDIAEGYSVSREKKESFPLTVTSAQKNPTAFYLCASSIVVAGAYEQYFGPGTRLTVT.

V usage is TRBV12-3 or TRBV12-4 and J usage is TRBJ2-2; D remains unclear. V shed 3 bases and J shed 8 bases, with 4 bases lying between them. This CDR3 has 11 residues. The CDR3 loop reads CASSFMGELFF. The CDR3, as DNA: TGTGCCAGCAGTTTCATGGGGGAGCTGTTTTTT.

The CDR3 is CASSGSVTISSGELFF. As DNA, the CDR3 is TGTGCCAGCTCGGGAAGCGTGACTATTAGCTCCGGGGAGCTGTTTTTT. The chain has TRBV18 and TRBJ2-2; D may be TRBD2 (5 bases). The germline V gene has CDR1 KGHSH and CDR2 LQKENI. This CDR3 contains 16 residues. Trimming took 6 bases from V and 6 from J, leaving 20 bases between them.

The chain employs TRBV24-1 and TRBJ1-3; the D gene is possibly TRBD1 (6 bases). Germline CDR1 and CDR2: KGHDR and SFDVKD. The CDR3 extends over 13 amino acids. V was shortened by 8 bases and J by 2 bases, with 9 bases between the two germline ends. The CDR3 DNA reads TGTGCCACCATGGGGGCTACTGGAAACACCATATATTTT. Translated: CATMGATGNTIYF.

CDR3 sequence: CASRRQPDNEQFF. In DNA, the CDR3 is TGTGCCAGCAGAAGACAGCCAGACAATGAGCAGTTCTTC. The chain combines TRBV27 with TRBJ2-1; perhaps TRBD1 as D (5 bases). The V gene lost 6 bases and the J gene lost 5 bases, with 11 bases spanning the gap. The CDR3 is 13 amino acids. The germline V gene encodes CDR1 MNHEY and CDR2 SMNVEV (reference sequence).